Listed below are T cell receptor beta chains from one sample, sequenced in a study of T-cell reconstitution after alpha-beta-depleted transplantation in children. Each CDR3 protein is one row after TCRdb ran MiXCR on the PCR reads. This sample has fewer than 450,000 distinct CDR3 sequences, with about a sixth found just once. The source was PBMCs, mostly from graft donor cells, collected 360 days after TCRalphabeta/CD19-depleted stem cell transplant. These TCRs come from a male patient aged 2 to 10 who had a stem cell transplant for acute lymphoblastic leukemia, so the T cells may come from the graft donor. CDR3s leave out the opening cysteine and the closing phenylalanine or tryptophan.

v_gene	j_gene	CDR3aa
TRBV29-1	TRBJ2-7	SVEGLSYEQY
TRBV7-2	TRBJ2-6	ASKGQLSGANVLT
TRBV4-3	TRBJ2-2	ASSQGRVLRSGELF
TRBV12-3/TRBV12-4	TRBJ2-2	ASSLFIGWELF
TRBV7-9	TRBJ2-7	ASRGDRAYEQY
TRBV29-1	TRBJ2-4	SARPSGTIIQY
TRBV20-1	TRBJ2-3	SARVYSLSSTDTQY
TRBV9	TRBJ1-1	ASSVGQSGTEAF
TRBV20-1	TRBJ2-1	SARDPGPRSLFNEQF
TRBV15	TRBJ2-7	ATSRGGGSSYEQY
TRBV20-1	TRBJ2-1	SARASEQF